This TCR beta chain was observed in a study of human T cells and chemical hapten exposure. Study-wide points: Expanded TCR counts at PT1 were positively correlated with the patch test score.

The time point here: patch test 1, 2 weeks after DPC sensitization. Treatment described: therapeutic diphenylcyclopropenone sensitization with weekly scalp DPC. Using its own MiXCR run on the RACE reads, TCRdb lists one record per CDR3 protein. This table has 50,000 or so distinct CDR3 sequences, about 9% appearing once. This clonotype appeared many times. What it binds is not known. This specimen consisted of whole blood, obtained in connection with sensitization to the hapten diphenylcyclopropenone (DPC). The origin of this receptor is a woman aged 45 to 65 with alopecia areata. Some clones in this sample may be carry-over from other donors' samples.

The CDR3 reads CASSISRGTGELFF. The CDR3 nucleotides read TGTGCCAGCAGCATAAGCAGGGGGACCGGGGAGCTGTTTTTT. The genes are TRBV7-6 and TRBJ2-2; 7 nucleotides align to TRBD1. J lost 5 bases, V lost 5 bases, and 5 bases had no gene match. The CDR3 is made up of 14 amino acids. The V gene's germline CDR1 is SGHVS and CDR2 FNYEAQ.